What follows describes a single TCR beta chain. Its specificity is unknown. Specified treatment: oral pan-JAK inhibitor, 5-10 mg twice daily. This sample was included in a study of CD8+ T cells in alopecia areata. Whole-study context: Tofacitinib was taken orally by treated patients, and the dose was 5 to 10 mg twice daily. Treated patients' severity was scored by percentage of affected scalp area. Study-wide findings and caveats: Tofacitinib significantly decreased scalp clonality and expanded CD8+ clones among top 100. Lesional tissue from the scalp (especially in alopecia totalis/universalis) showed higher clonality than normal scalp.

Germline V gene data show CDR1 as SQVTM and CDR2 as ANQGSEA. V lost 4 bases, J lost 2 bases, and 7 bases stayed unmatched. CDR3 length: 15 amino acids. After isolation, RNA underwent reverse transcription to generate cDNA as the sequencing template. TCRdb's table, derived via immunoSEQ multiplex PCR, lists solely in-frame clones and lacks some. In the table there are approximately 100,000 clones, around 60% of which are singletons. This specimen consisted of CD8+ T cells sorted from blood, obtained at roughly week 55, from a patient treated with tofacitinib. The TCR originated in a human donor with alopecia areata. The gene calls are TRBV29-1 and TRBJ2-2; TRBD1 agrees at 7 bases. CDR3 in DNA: TGCAGCGTTGGAAGACAGGGCCCCAACACCGGGGAGCTGTTTTTT. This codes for CSVGRQGPNTGELFF.